These T cell receptor beta chains were read from a single sample in a study of metastatic and nonmetastatic thyroid tumors. TCRdb reassembled clones from the PCR reads with MiXCR. The sample lists tens of thousands of clones, roughly 30% occurring once. Sequenced material: blood. The receptors come from a female donor with papillary thyroid cancer or a benign thyroid nodule (not recorded which). Some clones in this sample may be carry-over from other donors' samples. CDR3s include the opening cysteine and the closing phenylalanine or tryptophan. The order of the fields is D gene, clone size, J gene, V gene, CDR3 protein, CDR3 DNA. A D gene is named only where the DNA matches it firmly. The listing skips clone size in some rows; elsewhere it reads once, few, many or a size class.

-,many,TRBJ2-7,TRBV9,CASSPRYGYEQYF,TGTGCCAGCAGCCCCCGCTACGGTTACGAGCAGTACTTC
TRBD2,many,TRBJ2-1,TRBV24-1,CATSDLGAGGRNEQFF,TGTGCCACCAGTGATTTAGGAGCGGGAGGGCGGAATGAGCAGTTCTTC
-,many,TRBJ2-2,TRBV25-1,CASSENRDTGELFF,TGTGCCAGCAGTGAAAACAGGGACACCGGGGAGCTGTTTTTT
-,many,TRBJ1-6,TRBV2,CASSDPNSPLHF,TGTGCCAGCAGTGACCCGAATTCACCCCTCCACTTT
TRBD1,many,TRBJ1-2,TRBV30,CAWLDRGHVGYTF,TGTGCCTGGTTGGACAGGGGGCATGTTGGCTACACCTTC
-,-,TRBJ2-2,TRBV4-1,CASSQDPEAGELFF,TGCGCCAGCAGCCAAGATCCCGAGGCCGGGGAGCTGTTTTTT
-,medium-sized,TRBJ1-5,TRBV28,CASSLAGNQPQHF,TGTGCCAGCAGTTTGGCAGGCAATCAGCCCCAGCATTTT
TRBD2,many,TRBJ2-1,TRBV6-5,CASSYEGLAANEQFF,TGTGCCAGCAGTTATGAAGGACTAGCTGCGAATGAGCAGTTCTTC
TRBD2,many,TRBJ2-5,TRBV20-1,CSARGRTSGRGETQYF,TGCAGTGCTAGAGGGAGGACTAGCGGGAGAGGGGAGACCCAGTACTTC
-,-,TRBJ2-2,TRBV6-1,CASRRSMADGELFF,TGTGCCAGCAGGAGAAGCATGGCCGACGGTGAGCTGTTTTTT
-,once,TRBJ2-6,TRBV19,CASTPITPRWSRSGTNVLTF,TGTGCCAGTACTCCGATAACGCCTAGGTGGAGTCGCTCTGGGACCAACGTCCTGACTTTC
-,many,TRBJ2-5,TRBV14,CASSQTVQETQYF,TGTGCCAGCAGCCAGACAGTCCAGGAGACCCAGTACTTC
-,-,TRBJ1-5,TRBV19,CASSMGVNQPQHF,TGTGCCAGTAGTATGGGGGTTAACCAGCCCCAGCATTTT
-,many,TRBJ2-3,TRBV29-1,CSVEVRVDTQYF,TGCAGCGTTGAAGTTAGGGTGGATACGCAGTATTTT
-,many,TRBJ2-7,TRBV6-1,CASSSPYEQYF,TGTGCCAGCAGCTCCCCCTACGAGCAGTACTTC
-,many,TRBJ1-2,TRBV5-1,CASSLVQDSNYGYTF,TGCGCCAGCAGCTTGGTTCAGGATTCTAACTATGGCTACACCTTC
-,-,TRBJ2-7,TRBV20-1,CSPQGFHEYEQYF,TGCAGTCCTCAGGGGTTTCATGAGTACGAGCAGTACTTC
-,many,TRBJ1-4,TRBV5-1,CASSLMLGPTNEKLFF,TGCGCCAGCAGCTTGATGTTGGGACCAACTAATGAAAAACTGTTTTTT
TRBD2,-,TRBJ2-1,TRBV20-1,CSARHIAGGSYNEQFF,TGCAGTGCTAGACACATAGCGGGAGGCTCGTACAATGAGCAGTTCTTC
TRBD1,many,TRBJ1-1,TRBV2,CASTGLIPGQGETEAFF,TGTGCCAGCACCGGGCTGATCCCGGGACAGGGAGAGACTGAAGCTTTCTTT
TRBD2,many,TRBJ2-2,TRBV4-1,CASSHLGREVAGELFF,TGCGCCAGCAGCCACCTGGGGCGGGAGGTCGCCGGGGAGCTGTTTTTT
-,-,TRBJ2-5,TRBV15,CATSRDLAGHVTQYF,TGTGCCACCAGCAGAGATCTGGCAGGGCACGTGACCCAGTACTTC
-,many,TRBJ2-5,TRBV7-2,CASSLGLGETQYF,TGTGCCAGCAGCTTGGGGCTCGGGGAGACCCAGTACTTC
-,-,TRBJ2-1,TRBV6-2/TRBV6-3,CASGTGVEQFF,TGTGCCAGCGGAACGGGCGTCGAACAGTTCTTC
-,many,TRBJ1-2,TRBV6-1,CASSEARQSYGYTF,TGTGCCAGCAGTGAAGCGAGACAATCATATGGCTACACCTTC
-,few,TRBJ2-1,TRBV12-3/TRBV12-4,CASRREGVNEQFF,TGTGCCAGCCGGAGGGAGGGGGTCAATGAGCAGTTCTTC
-,-,TRBJ2-7,TRBV30,CAWSQGGYEQYF,TGTGCCTGGAGTCAGGGGGGCTACGAGCAGTACTTC
-,-,TRBJ2-3,TRBV11-1,CARSLAPGTSTDRQYF,TGTGCCAGGAGCTTAGCCCCTGGTACTAGCACAGATAGGCAGTATTTT
-,-,TRBJ2-7,TRBV30,CAWSVGFSGEQYF,TGTGCCTGGAGTGTAGGCTTCAGCGGCGAGCAGTACTTC